This entry lists 29 T cell receptor beta chains sequenced from one sample in a study of blood T cell repertoires in COVID-19. Produced via immunoSEQ multiplex PCR; TCRdb's table is partial and in-frame only. The sample yields more than 150,000 clones, roughly 85% seen once. The source material was peripheral blood. Receptors were obtained from a man in his fifties or sixties with acute or convalescent COVID-19.

The rearrangement joins TRBV30 to TRBJ1-6; D gene ambiguous. Looked up from germline, CDR1 is GTSNPN and CDR2 is SVGIG (reference sequence). V gave up 1 base and J gave up 3 bases, with 13 bases separating them. This CDR3 region has 16 residues. The CDR3 DNA sequence: TGTGCCTGGAGTGCCAAATACAGTGACTATAATTCACCCCTCCACTTT. Protein product: CAWSAKYSDYNSPLHF. Supplemented by reference TRBV30 and TRBJ1-6, the full variable domain reads SQTIHQWPATLVQPVGSPLSLECTVEGTSNPNLYWYRQAAGRGLQLLFYSVGIGQISSEVPQNLSASRPQDRQFILSSKKLLLSDSGFYLCAWSAKYSDYNSPLHFGNGTRLTVT.

CDR3 DNA sequence: TGCAGCGTTGAAGCGGGCACGGGGAGCTCCTACAATGAGCAGTTCTTC. Its protein is CSVEAGTGSSYNEQFF. The V call is TRBV29-1, the J call TRBJ2-1; maybe TRBD2 (5 bases). This CDR3 spans 16 amino acids. V dropped 1 base and J dropped 0 bases, with 13 bases sitting between them. Germline V gene data show CDR1 as SQVTM and CDR2 as ANQGSEA.

This chain links TRBV6-6 with TRBJ2-3; D might be TRBD2 (5 bases). Trimming removed 6 bases from V and 1 base from J, with 17 bases in between. This CDR3 spans 16 amino acids. Germline assignment: CDR1 MNHNY and CDR2 SVGAGI (reference sequence). The CDR3 DNA reads TGTGCCAGCAGCGATAGGGCCGTGAGGGGCACAGATACGCAGTATTTT. Translation gives CASSDRAVRGTDTQYF.

This clone has just a few counts. The chain combines TRBV28 with TRBJ2-7; 10 bases align to TRBD1. Germline V lookup: CDR1 MDHEN, CDR2 SYDVKM. The CDR3 sequence is 14 residues long. The J segment lost 2 bases and the V segment lost 6 bases, leaving 4 bases of the junction unmatched. The chain's CDR3 is CASRGQGRPYEQYF. The DNA for the CDR3 is TGTGCCAGCAGGGGACAGGGGCGTCCCTACGAGCAGTACTTC.

CDR3 protein: CASSMGSGQGLYGYTF. CDR3 sequence (DNA): TGTGCCAGTAGTATGGGTTCGGGACAGGGTTTATATGGCTACACCTTC. V gene TRBV19 combines with J gene TRBJ1-2; 9 nucleotides align to TRBD1. V lost 3 bases and J lost 5; bases outside the gene matches: 10. CDR3 length: 16 residues. The V gene's germline CDR1 is LNHDA and CDR2 SQIVND (reference sequence). Complete variable domain (other parts from reference TRBV19 and TRBJ1-2): DGGITQSPKYLFRKEGQNVTLSCEQNLNHDAMYWYRQDPGQGLRLIYYSQIVNDFQKGDIAEGYSVSREKKESFPLTVTSAQKNPTAFYLCASSMGSGQGLYGYTFGSGTRLTVV.

The chain carries TRBV11-2 and TRBJ1-1; D uncertain. This CDR3 is built from 12 residues. V was pared by 2 bases and J by 3 bases, with 4 bases between. The germline gives CDR1 SGHAT, CDR2 FQNNGV. CDR3 sequence (DNA): TGTGCCAGCAGCTTATGGCACACTGAAGCTTTCTTT. It encodes CASSLWHTEAFF. Filled out from reference TRBV11-2 and TRBJ1-1, the complete variable domain reads EAGVAQSPRYKIIEKRQSVAFWCNPISGHATLYWYQQILGQGPKLLIQFQNNGVVDDSQLPKDRFSAERLKGVDSTLKIQPAKLEDSAVYLCASSLWHTEAFFGQGTRLTVV.

The chain links TRBV24-1 to TRBJ2-7; 10 nucleotides align to TRBD2. Germline V lookup: CDR1 KGHDR, CDR2 SFDVKD. The CDR3 length is 14 residues. The V and J ends lost 7 bases and 7 bases, in that order; junction bases with no gene match: 9. CDR3 in DNA: TGTGCCACCAGACCCTCTAGCGGGAGAGGGGAGCAGTACTTC. As protein: CATRPSSGRGEQYF.

The chain employs TRBV30 and TRBJ2-3; 9 bases fit TRBD2. The CDR3 extends over 16 amino acids. The J segment lost 2 bases and the V segment lost 2 bases, leaving 8 bases of the junction unmatched. Germline CDR1 reads GTSNPN; CDR2 reads SVGIG (reference sequence). CDR3 nucleotides: TGTGCCTGGAGTCTAGGGGCTAGCGGGGTCACAGATACGCAGTATTTT. This sequence encodes CAWSLGASGVTDTQYF.

J is TRBJ1-2 and V is TRBV27; the D is unclear. With 7 bases removed from V and 7 bases from J, the gap between germline ends came to 16 bases. The CDR3 has 13 residues. Germline V lookup: CDR1 MNHEY, CDR2 SMNVEV (reference sequence). CDR3 amino acids: CASKAPRVGGYTF. The CDR3 DNA follows: TGTGCCAGCAAAGCGCCCCGGGTGGGTGGCTACACCTTC.

The DNA for the CDR3 is TGTGCCAGCAGCCCGGGAGGGGGACACGAGCAGTACTTC. Amino acid sequence: CASSPGGGHEQYF. The rearrangement uses TRBV9 and TRBJ2-7; 8 bases fit TRBD2. The CDR3 consists of 13 residues. The germline gives CDR1 SGDLS, CDR2 YYNGEE. V shed 4 bases, J shed 5 bases, and the junction held 5 bases outside the gene matches.

The rearrangement links TRBV19 to TRBJ1-4, with 9 bases matching TRBD1. Germline CDR1 and CDR2: LNHDA and SQIVND (reference sequence). This CDR3 contains 16 residues. The J segment lost 0 bases and the V segment lost 6 bases, leaving 5 bases of the junction unmatched. This CDR3 reads CASSHDRGSTNEKLFF. In nucleotides, the CDR3 is TGTGCCAGTAGCCACGACAGGGGGTCAACTAATGAAAAACTGTTTTTT. Drawing the rest from reference TRBV19 and TRBJ1-4, the complete variable domain is DGGITQSPKYLFRKEGQNVTLSCEQNLNHDAMYWYRQDPGQGLRLIYYSQIVNDFQKGDIAEGYSVSREKKESFPLTVTSAQKNPTAFYLCASSHDRGSTNEKLFFGSGTQLSVL.

The chain has TRBV5-4 and TRBJ2-7; no clear D. V lost 5 bases and J 0 bases, leaving 9 bases between the germline ends. This CDR3 contains 13 residues. CDR1 and CDR2 from the germline V gene are SGHNT and YYREEE (reference sequence). In DNA form, the CDR3 reads TGTGCCAGCAGTAGAGAGAGCTCCTACGAGCAGTACTTC. It codes for CASSRESSYEQYF.

The chain is built from TRBV5-4 and TRBJ2-7; D gene ambiguous. Germline CDR1 is SGHNT and CDR2 is YYREEE (reference sequence). V shed 0 bases and J shed 5 bases, with 12 bases lying between them. The CDR3 is made up of 14 amino acids. The CDR3 sequence is CASSLVGTRDEQYF. CDR3 DNA sequence: TGTGCCAGCAGCTTGGTCGGTACCCGGGACGAGCAGTACTTC.

Comments on this clone: The sample has other DNA sequences that encode this CDR3 too. The genes are TRBV27 and TRBJ1-4; TRBD1 aligns across 9 bases. Germline V gene lookup returns CDR1 MNHEY and CDR2 SMNVEV (reference sequence). The ends lost 5 bases at V and 6 bases at J; junction bases unmatched: 1. This CDR3 is built from 13 residues. The CDR3, as DNA: TGTGCCAGCAGTCGACAGGGGGATGAAAAACTGTTTTTT. The encoded protein is CASSRQGDEKLFF.

V and J are TRBV28 and TRBJ2-1, with 7 bases lining up with TRBD2. This CDR3 spans 16 amino acids. V shed 3 bases, J shed 2 bases, and the junction held 7 bases outside the gene matches. From germline, CDR1 is MDHEN and CDR2 SYDVKM. CDR3 DNA: TGTGCCAGCAGTTTGGGCGGGAGTCCGCCCTACAATGAGCAGTTCTTC. Its translation: CASSLGGSPPYNEQFF.

The gene calls are TRBV28 and TRBJ2-7; 10 bases are a match to TRBD1. The trim removed 5 bases at V and 5 bases at J, leaving 12 bases unmatched. Germline loops: CDR1 MDHEN, CDR2 SYDVKM. The CDR3 loop spans 16 amino acids. CDR3 bases: TGTGCCAGCAGTCCCCCGGGACAGGGGATATTACACGAGCAGTACTTC. It is translated as CASSPPGQGILHEQYF.

The chain couples TRBV11-2 to TRBJ1-1; D remains unclear. Germline lookup yields CDR1 SGHAT and CDR2 FQNNGV. The CDR3 spans 13 residues. Trimming took off 5 bases at V and 4 bases at J, with 11 bases between the two ends. This CDR3 is CASSPFGSTEAFF. CDR3 coding DNA: TGTGCCAGCAGCCCCTTCGGGAGCACTGAAGCTTTCTTT.

In this sample, this clone turned up once. The J gene is TRBJ2-7, the V gene TRBV7-3; perhaps TRBD2 as D (6 bases). V was pared by 0 bases and J by 4 bases, with 13 bases between. CDR3 length equals 15 residues. Germline CDR1 is SGHTA and CDR2 is FQGTGA. The DNA for the CDR3 is TGTGCCAGCAGCTTAACAGGCTCTAGCGATTACGAGCAGTACTTC. This gives the protein CASSLTGSSDYEQYF.

The chain uses TRBV7-9 and TRBJ2-7; a weak D match, TRBD1 (5 bases). This CDR3 region has 15 residues. V lost 0 bases and J 6 bases, leaving 15 bases between the germline ends. CDR1 and CDR2 (germline): SEHNR, FQNEAQ (reference sequence). This chain's CDR3 is CASSLAGKGLGEQYF. In DNA form, the CDR3 reads TGTGCCAGCAGCTTAGCGGGGAAGGGGTTGGGCGAGCAGTACTTC. Full variable domain (rest looked up from reference TRBV7-9 and TRBJ2-7): DTGVSQNPRHKITKRGQNVTFRCDPISEHNRLYWYRQTLGQGPEFLTYFQNEAQLEKSRLLSDRFSAERPKGSFSTLEIQRTEQGDSAMYLCASSLAGKGLGEQYFGPGTRLTVT.

The chain recombines TRBV6-6 with TRBJ2-7, with unresolved D. The germline V gene has CDR1 MNHNY and CDR2 SVGAGI (reference sequence). V gave up 4 bases and J gave up 5 bases, with 9 bases separating them. This CDR3 comprises 12 residues. DNA for the CDR3: TGTGCCAGCAGTTTGGGCCGTGACGAGCAGTACTTC. It translates to CASSLGRDEQYF.

This clone was picked up a small number of times. The chain carries TRBV24-1 and TRBJ2-1; D is possibly TRBD2 (6 bases). The CDR3 extends over 13 amino acids. Looked up from germline, CDR1 is KGHDR and CDR2 is SFDVKD. Deletions cut 3 bases from V and 6 bases from J, with 8 bases between. CDR3 sequence: CATSDGDFNEQFF. In nucleotides, the CDR3 is TGTGCCACCAGTGATGGGGACTTCAATGAGCAGTTCTTC.

This sequence joins TRBV7-8 and TRBJ2-7; 7 nucleotides match TRBD1. Germline values: CDR1 SGHVS, CDR2 FQNEAQ. The CDR3 is 13 residues long. Trimming cost V 5 bases and J 5 bases; bases outside gene matches: 6. The CDR3: CASSADRAHEQYF. The CDR3 DNA follows: TGTGCCAGCAGCGCTGACAGGGCCCACGAGCAGTACTTC.

The chain links TRBV7-3 to TRBJ2-3; D is undetermined. This CDR3 region has 13 residues. The V and J ends lost 2 bases and 6 bases respectively, with 9 bases between them. Germline V lookup: CDR1 SGHTA, CDR2 FQGTGA. The CDR3 coding sequence is TGTGCCAGCAGCTTATCTAGACTTGATACGCAGTATTTT. Residues: CASSLSRLDTQYF.

The rearrangement uses TRBV11-3 and TRBJ2-1; a weak D match, TRBD2 (5 bases). Germline V gene data show CDR1 as SGHNT and CDR2 as YENEEA. With 4 bases removed from V and 3 bases from J, the gap between germline ends came to 7 bases. The length of the CDR3 is 13 residues. The CDR3 DNA is TGTGCCAGCAGCTCTAGCCGCTACAATGAGCAGTTCTTC. It translates to CASSSSRYNEQFF.

This clone was picked up a small number of times. J is TRBJ1-5 and V is TRBV6-5; 9 bases are shared with TRBD1. CDR1 is MNHEY, CDR2 SVGAGI, per germline. V lost 7 bases to trimming and J lost 6 bases; unmatched junction nucleotides: 7. This CDR3 has 14 residues. The CDR3 loop reads CASTAGQGTQPQHF. In nucleotides, the CDR3 is TGTGCCAGCACTGCGGGACAGGGAACTCAGCCCCAGCATTTT.

V and J are TRBV11-3 and TRBJ2-2, with TRBD2 matching over 11 bases. From germline, CDR1 is SGHNT and CDR2 YENEEA. This CDR3 comprises 22 residues. V lost 0 bases to trimming and J lost 5 bases; unmatched junction nucleotides: 20. The CDR3 nucleotides are TGTGCCAGCAGCTTAGAATGGTCGGTGACTAGCGGGAAAATGGGATATACCGGGGAGCTGTTTTTT. The encoded protein is CASSLEWSVTSGKMGYTGELFF.

The V call is TRBV14, the J call TRBJ2-5; 13 bases fit TRBD2. V dropped 3 bases and J dropped 6; count of bases not matched to a gene: 4. Germline V CDR1 and CDR2: SGHDN, FVKESK. This CDR3 spans 15 amino acids. The CDR3 coding sequence is TGTGCCAGCAGCCAGGGACTAGCGGGAAGGAAGACCCAGTACTTC. Encoded protein: CASSQGLAGRKTQYF.

The gene calls are TRBV27 and TRBJ1-5; the D is unclear. The CDR3 spans 15 residues. Trimming shortened V by 2 bases and J by 2 bases, and 10 bases separated the two germline ends. Germline lookup yields CDR1 MNHEY and CDR2 SMNVEV (reference sequence). DNA for the CDR3: TGTGCCAGCAGTTTAAGGCCCGGGGGCAATCAGCCCCAGCATTTT. This translates into CASSLRPGGNQPQHF.

V and J are TRBV28 and TRBJ2-2; TRBD1 matches at 8 bases. V gave up 5 bases and J gave up 4 bases; unmatched junction bases: 6. There are 15 residues in the CDR3. Germline V gene data show CDR1 as MDHEN and CDR2 as SYDVKM. CDR3 in DNA: TGTGCCAGCAGTAGAAGACAGGGGTCCACCGGGGAGCTGTTTTTT. Its translation is CASSRRQGSTGELFF.